The sequence of this T cell receptor (beta chain) was determined in a study of blood T cell repertoires in COVID-19. Looking at the study overall: Samples representing acute and convalescent COVID-19 were sourced from the United States, Italy and Spain. T cells, B-cell-depleted T cells, or PBMCs supplied cDNA or gDNA.

Original data processing: For nucleated cells, counts were estimated from reference gene primer amplification. TCRdb keeps only in-frame clones here, not all; method: immunoSEQ multiplex PCR. The V and J calls and clone size were taken over from that table, and D and trimming were inferred from the DNA. The sample holds about 67,000 clones, about 87% seen once. This CDR3 is built from 16 residues. V trimming: 6 bases; J trimming: 4 bases; junction bases outside the gene matches: 8. Germline CDR1 and CDR2: LGHDT and YNNKEL (reference sequence). This TCR came from a man between 50 and 59 years old with active COVID-19. The chain recombines TRBV3-1 (or the pseudogene TRBV3-2) with TRBJ2-1, with TRBD2 matching over 11 bases. The sequenced sample consisted of peripheral blood. The CDR3 here is CASRQTGTSGYNEQFF. Written as DNA, the CDR3 is TGTGCCAGCAGGCAGACCGGGACTAGCGGTTACAATGAGCAGTTCTTC.